This T cell receptor (beta chain) came from a study of T-cell reconstitution after alpha-beta-depleted transplantation in children. A library of TCRbeta sequences, prepared with unique molecular identifiers, was generated. Each CDR3 protein is one row after TCRdb ran MiXCR on the PCR reads. The sample gives approximately 400,000 distinct CDR3 sequences, roughly a tenth of which show up once; over 4.5% is in the top ten. The receptor comes from a human donor who donated a stem cell graft to a child with acute myeloid leukemia. The sample was PBMCs from the stem cell graft donor, taken from the stem cell graft.

The CDR3 is CAWSVAQGDSPLHF. The CDR3 DNA is TGTGCCTGGAGTGTAGCACAGGGCGATTCACCCCTCCACTTT. This rearrangement joins TRBV30 to TRBJ1-6; tentative D call: TRBD1 (6 bases). The CDR3 contains 14 residues. CDR1 GTSNPN and CDR2 SVGIG come from the germline V gene (reference sequence). V dropped 0 bases and J dropped 8 bases, with 11 bases sitting between them.